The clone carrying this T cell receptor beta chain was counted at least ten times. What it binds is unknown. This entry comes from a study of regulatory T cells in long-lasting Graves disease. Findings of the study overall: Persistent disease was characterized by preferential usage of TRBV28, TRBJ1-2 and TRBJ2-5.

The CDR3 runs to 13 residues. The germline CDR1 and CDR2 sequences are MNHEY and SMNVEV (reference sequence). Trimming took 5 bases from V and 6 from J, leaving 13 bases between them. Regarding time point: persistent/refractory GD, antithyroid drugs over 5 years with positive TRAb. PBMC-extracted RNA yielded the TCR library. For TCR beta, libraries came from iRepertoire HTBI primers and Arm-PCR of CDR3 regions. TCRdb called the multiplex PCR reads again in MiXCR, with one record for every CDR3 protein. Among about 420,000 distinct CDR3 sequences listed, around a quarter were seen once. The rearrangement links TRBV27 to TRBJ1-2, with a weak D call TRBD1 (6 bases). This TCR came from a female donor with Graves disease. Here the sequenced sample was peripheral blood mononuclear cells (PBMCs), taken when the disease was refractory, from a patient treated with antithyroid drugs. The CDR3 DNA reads TGTGCCAGCAGTCAAACAGGGAGAGATGGCTACACCTTC. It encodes CASSQTGRDGYTF.